This T cell receptor (beta chain) was observed in a study of T-cell reconstitution after alpha-beta-depleted transplantation in children. The V gene's germline CDR1 is PRHDT and CDR2 FYEKMQ (reference sequence). The CDR3 extends over 14 amino acids. The junction had 4 bases not matched to a gene; V was cut back by 5 bases and J by 0 bases. The TCRbeta library incorporated unique molecular identifiers. One entry per CDR3 protein results from TCRdb running MiXCR on the PCR reads. The sample holds roughly 120,000 distinct CDR3 sequences, roughly 23% seen once. The sample here was PBMCs, mostly from graft donor cells, taken 180 days after TCRalphabeta/CD19-depleted stem cell transplant. The chain has TRBV13 and TRBJ2-7, with 7 bases fitting TRBD1. This receptor was taken from a male patient aged 2 to 9 who had a stem cell transplant for chronic granulomatous disease, so the T cells may come from the graft donor. CDR3 sequence reads: CASSNRDSSYEQYF. The CDR3 region has the DNA TGTGCCAGCAGCAACCGGGACAGCTCCTACGAGCAGTACTTC.